These T cell receptor beta chains were read from a single sample in a study of cytomegalovirus exposure and HLA in healthy donors. Libraries were prepared by immunoSEQ multiplex PCR; TCRdb keeps only in-frame clonotypes and omits some of them. This sample contains roughly 75,000 clones. Sequencing used PBMCs. These receptor sequences come from a boy aged 5-17 years in good health and CMV-seronegative. CDR3s include the opening cysteine and the closing phenylalanine or tryptophan. D genes are given only for firm matches.

>TRBD2|TRBJ2-1|TRBV6-6
CASSMTSGRGNEQFF
>NA|TRBJ1-5|TRBV7-2
CASSLVGDQPQHF
>NA|TRBJ2-7|TRBV7-8
CASSIGGGTGFTYEQYF
>TRBD1|TRBJ2-7|TRBV15
CATRPGDSPYEQYF
>TRBD2|TRBJ2-3|TRBV6-5
CASRISGSATDTQYF
>NA|TRBJ2-5|TRBV7-3
CASRFSRNPVQETQYF
>NA|TRBJ2-7|TRBV23-1
CASSRVRSREQYF
>NA|TRBJ2-1|TRBV7-2
CASSLNNGKYNEQFF
>TRBD2|TRBJ2-3|TRBV29-1
CSVEVSGRYTQYF
>TRBD1|TRBJ1-2|TRBV7-2
CASSLGDRVSGYTF
>NA|TRBJ2-7|TRBV12-2
CASRLADRRYEQYF
>TRBD1|TRBJ1-5|TRBV19
CASSIGTGGLSNQPQHF
>NA|TRBJ1-6|TRBV10-3
CASTVGGGPDNSPLHF
>TRBD1|TRBJ2-2|TRBV29-1
CSVEDRGVGELFF
>NA|TRBJ1-5|TRBV5-6
CASSLGRDQPQHF